Here is one TCR beta chain with its context. The junction differs from germline at one of its ends, possibly a read error. In germline, CDR1 is SGHRS, CDR2 YFSETQ. The CDR3 has 15 amino acids. The investigators introduced synthetic TCR analog templates into each PCR as spikes. The data were produced by immunoSEQ multiplex PCR, yet TCRdb's version contains in-frame clones alone and is incomplete. The table shows 35,000 to 45,000 clones, with 88% occurring only once. These data are taken from a study of PD-L1 blockade in urothelial cancer. As for the study in general: There were a median of approximately 140,000 T cells in blood samples.

This sequence was found in a woman aged 60-75 years with urothelial cancer. This specimen consisted of PBMCs, obtained around atezolizumab (anti-PD-L1) treatment. The chain has TRBV5-1 and TRBJ1-4; TRBD1 aligns across 9 bases. The CDR3 loop is CASSPGQGMNEKLFF. CDR3 coding DNA: TGTGCCAGCAGCCCGGGACAGGGCATGAATGAAAAACTGTTTTTT.